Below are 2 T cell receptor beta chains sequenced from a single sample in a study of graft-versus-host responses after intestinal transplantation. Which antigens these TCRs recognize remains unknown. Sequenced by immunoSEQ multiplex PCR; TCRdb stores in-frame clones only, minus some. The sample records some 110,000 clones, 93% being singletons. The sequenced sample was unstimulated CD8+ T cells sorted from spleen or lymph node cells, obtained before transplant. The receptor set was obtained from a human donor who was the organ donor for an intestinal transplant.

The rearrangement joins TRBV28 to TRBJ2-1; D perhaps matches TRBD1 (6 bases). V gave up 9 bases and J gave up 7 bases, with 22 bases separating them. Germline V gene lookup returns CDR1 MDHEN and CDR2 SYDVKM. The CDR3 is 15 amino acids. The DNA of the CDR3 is TGTGCCAGTGAAGGGACAATGAAGACTCTTAATGAGCAGTTCTTC. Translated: CASEGTMKTLNEQFF.

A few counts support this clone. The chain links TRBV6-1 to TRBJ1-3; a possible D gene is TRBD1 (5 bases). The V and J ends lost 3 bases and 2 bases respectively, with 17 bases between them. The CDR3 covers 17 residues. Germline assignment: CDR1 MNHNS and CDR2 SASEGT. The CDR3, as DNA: TGTGCCAGCAGTGACCCTATTCAGGGTTTCCCTGGAAACACCATATATTTT. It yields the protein CASSDPIQGFPGNTIYF.